Here is one TCR beta chain with its context. Unique molecular identifiers were incorporated into the prepared TCRbeta library. TCRdb fed the PCR reads into MiXCR, producing one record per CDR3 protein. The sample lists about half a million distinct CDR3 sequences, around 12% occurring once. The sample originates from a study of T-cell reconstitution after alpha-beta-depleted transplantation in children. Germline CDR1 reads SGHRS; CDR2 reads YFSETQ. This CDR3 has 18 residues. V was trimmed by 3 bases and J by 0 bases, leaving 16 bases between them. The sequences come from PBMCs from the stem cell graft donor, collected from the stem cell graft. The sequence was obtained from a human donor who donated a stem cell graft to a child with combined immunodeficiency. The chain has TRBV5-1 and TRBJ2-6, with D possibly being TRBD2 (5 bases). The CDR3 DNA reads as TGCGCCAGCAGCTCCCGGACTCTGGGTTACTCTGGGGCCAACGTCCTGACTTTC. Translated: CASSSRTLGYSGANVLTF.